This TCR beta chain was recovered during a study of graft-versus-host responses after intestinal transplantation. Findings and limits, study-wide: Allografts carried high graft-versus-host to host-versus-graft clonal ratios in patients having graft-donor T cell macrochimerism.

Details on this clone: Its specificity is not known. At one boundary the junction diverges from the germline segment, which might be a read error.

Looked up from germline, CDR1 is GTSNPN and CDR2 is SVGIG (reference sequence). The length of the CDR3 is 9 residues. TCRdb's copy holds only in-frame clones and misses some; the assay was immunoSEQ multiplex PCR. The table records 15,000 to 20,000 clones, over 75% of them present only once. The sample in question was bone marrow, obtained less than 130 days after intestinal transplantation. This clonotype originated in a human patient who received an intestinal transplant, so some T cells may come from the graft donor. The J gene is TRBJ2-3, the V gene TRBV30, with TRBD1 matching 10 bases. The CDR3 DNA follows: TGTGCCTGGAGTAAGGGACAGGGGTTT. Translating it yields CAWSKGQGF.